Following are 6 T cell receptor beta chains from one sample sequenced in a study of T cell changes during pregnancy in multiple sclerosis. This table comes from immunoSEQ multiplex PCR, and its TCRdb copy is limited to in-frame clones, with some not included. The sample shows approximately 68,000 clones, 80% to 95% of them seen only once. The sequencing here drew on peripheral blood, taken in the second trimester of pregnancy. The receptors come from a female donor with multiple sclerosis, enrolled in a pregnancy study.

The rearrangement links TRBV4-2 to TRBJ2-2; 8 bases line up with TRBD1. This CDR3 contains 17 residues. Looked up from germline, CDR1 is LGHNA and CDR2 is YNFKEQ. Unmatched junction bases numbered 12, after V lost 4 bases and J lost 5 bases. The CDR3 sequence: CASSPQGAILLTGELFF. CDR3 DNA sequence: TGTGCCAGCAGCCCCCAGGGGGCGATCCTCCTTACCGGGGAGCTGTTTTTT.

The rearrangement joins TRBV11-3 to TRBJ2-7; TRBD1 aligns across 8 bases. The CDR3 runs 14 residues. J was trimmed by 5 bases and V by 4 bases; bases with no gene match: 7. CDR1 SGHNT and CDR2 YENEEA come from the germline V gene. In nucleotides, the CDR3 is TGTGCCAGCAGCTCCCGACAGGGGTTCCACGAGCAGTACTTC. This sequence encodes CASSSRQGFHEQYF.

The chain recombines TRBV2 with TRBJ1-1; TRBD1 matches at 7 bases. Unmatched junction bases numbered 12, after V lost 6 bases and J lost 2 bases. The CDR3 contains 16 residues. CDR1 is SNHLY and CDR2 is FYNNEI in the germline V gene. CDR3 protein: CASSLPPGQLNTEAFF. The CDR3 DNA follows: TGTGCCAGCAGCCTCCCCCCGGGACAGTTAAACACTGAAGCTTTCTTT.

The rearrangement links TRBV7-2 to TRBJ2-1; 13 bases agree with TRBD2. The CDR3 is 14 residues long. The germline V gene has CDR1 SGHTA and CDR2 FQGNSA. Trimming cost V 8 bases and J 2 bases; bases outside gene matches: 0. CDR3 sequence: CASGTSGTYNEQFF. DNA of the CDR3: TGTGCCAGCGGGACTAGCGGGACCTACAATGAGCAGTTCTTC.

The chain uses TRBV27 and TRBJ2-1, with TRBD1 matching over 7 bases. CDR1 and CDR2 from the germline V gene are MNHEY and SMNVEV (reference sequence). CDR3 length equals 15 residues. J lost 3 bases, V lost 4 bases, and 6 bases had no gene match. The CDR3 is CASSSSTGSYNEQFF. The CDR3 DNA is TGTGCCAGCAGTTCATCGACAGGGAGCTACAATGAGCAGTTCTTC.

This chain uses TRBV2 with TRBJ1-1, with TRBD1 as a possible D gene (6 bases). V lost 6 bases and J 5 bases, leaving 16 bases between the germline ends. This CDR3 contains 14 residues. CDR1 is SNHLY and CDR2 is FYNNEI in the germline V gene. CDR3 DNA sequence: TGTGCCAGCAGAGCCGAACAGGGTTGGACTGAAGCTTTCTTT. This encodes CASRAEQGWTEAFF. Combining the CDR3 with reference TRBV2 and TRBJ1-1 gives the whole variable domain EPEVTQTPSHQVTQMGQEVILRCVPISNHLYFYWYRQILGQKVEFLVSFYNNEISEKSEIFDDQFSVERPDGSNFTLKIRSTKLEDSAMYFCASRAEQGWTEAFFGQGTRLTVV.